Reported below is one T cell receptor (beta chain). This sample is drawn from a study of blood T cells in healthy people across ages. Alongside a J-beta primer mix, a sample-barcoded 5' primer served in a second PCR lasting about 6 to 11 cycles. TCRdb re-analysed the 5' RACE reads in MiXCR, keeping a single row per CDR3 protein. The table shows more than 1,400,000 distinct CDR3 sequences, with around 39% occurring only once. CDR3 length: 18 amino acids. The V gene's germline CDR1 is SGHDN and CDR2 FVKESK. V was trimmed by 1 base and J by 2 bases, leaving 20 bases between them. At least 7 million PBMCs were isolated per sample.

V usage is TRBV14 and J usage is TRBJ1-2; possibly TRBD1 for D (6 bases). Sequences were obtained from blood. The receptor comes from a woman aged 18-29 years in good health. The CDR3 spells CASSQVLTPDRPNYGYTF. CDR3 sequence (DNA): TGTGCCAGCAGCCAAGTTCTGACCCCAGACAGGCCCAACTATGGCTACACCTTC.